A selection of T cell receptor beta chains follows, all from one sample in a study of T-cell reconstitution after alpha-beta-depleted transplantation in children. MiXCR was run by TCRdb on the PCR reads, yielding one entry per CDR3 protein. The sample lists more than 400,000 distinct CDR3 sequences; about an eighth were seen once. Specimen: PBMCs, mostly from graft donor cells, collected 180 days after TCRalphabeta/CD19-depleted stem cell transplant. All receptors derive from a female patient between 2 and 15 years old who had a stem cell transplant for aplastic anemia, so the T cells may come from the graft donor. Both conserved end residues are part of each CDR3. A D gene is named only where the DNA matches it firmly. Clone size appears in some rows only: once, few, many, or a class for an expanded clone.

clone_size: many
j_call: TRBJ2-1
v_call: TRBV29-1
d_call: NA
cdr3_nt: TGCAGCGTTGTAGGCGGGCCGGGACTTTACAATGAGCAGTTCTTC
cdr3_aa: CSVVGGPGLYNEQFF

clone_size: few
j_call: TRBJ2-4
v_call: TRBV6-5
d_call: TRBD2
cdr3_nt: TGTGCCAGCAGTTACTCGAGCGGGAGCACCAAAAACATTCAGTACTTC
cdr3_aa: CASSYSSGSTKNIQYF

clone_size: NA
j_call: TRBJ1-2
v_call: TRBV7-9
d_call: NA
cdr3_nt: TGTGCCAGCAGCTGGAGCCGGGTTGGCTACACCTTC
cdr3_aa: CASSWSRVGYTF

clone_size: many
j_call: TRBJ2-1
v_call: TRBV5-6
d_call: NA
cdr3_nt: TGTGCCAGCAGCTTGGTTCCAGCGGGTAATGACAATGAGCAGTTCTTC
cdr3_aa: CASSLVPAGNDNEQFF

clone_size: few
j_call: TRBJ2-2
v_call: TRBV7-2
d_call: NA
cdr3_nt: TGTGCCAGCGGATATGGGAGGGGGACCGGGGAGCTGTTTTTT
cdr3_aa: CASGYGRGTGELFF

clone_size: few
j_call: TRBJ1-5
v_call: TRBV12-3/TRBV12-4
d_call: NA
cdr3_nt: TGTGCCAGCAGTTTAGGGGGTGGCTCAGGCAATCAGCCCCAGCATTTT
cdr3_aa: CASSLGGGSGNQPQHF

clone_size: NA
j_call: TRBJ2-7
v_call: TRBV10-2
d_call: NA
cdr3_nt: TGCGCCAGCAGTGAGATTGGGGGCGAGCAGTACTTC
cdr3_aa: CASSEIGGEQYF

clone_size: few
j_call: TRBJ1-5
v_call: TRBV9
d_call: NA
cdr3_nt: TGTGCCAGCAGCGTAGGGGGGGGGCTGGGTCAGCCCCAGCATTTT
cdr3_aa: CASSVGGGLGQPQHF

clone_size: NA
j_call: TRBJ2-2
v_call: TRBV7-2
d_call: TRBD1
cdr3_nt: TGTGCCAGCAGCCCCTTCGGGACAGGGGGCATAACCGGGGAGCTGTTTTTT
cdr3_aa: CASSPFGTGGITGELFF

clone_size: NA
j_call: TRBJ2-5
v_call: TRBV7-2
d_call: NA
cdr3_nt: TGTGCCAGCAGCTTTGCGGGGTATCAACGGGAGACCCAGTACTTC
cdr3_aa: CASSFAGYQRETQYF

clone_size: few
j_call: TRBJ1-3
v_call: TRBV4-3
d_call: NA
cdr3_nt: TGCGCCAGCAGCCAAGACTGGGGAAGCTCTGGAAACACCATATATTTT
cdr3_aa: CASSQDWGSSGNTIYF

clone_size: few
j_call: TRBJ2-7
v_call: TRBV5-6
d_call: NA
cdr3_nt: TGTGCCAGCAGCTTTGAACGCAGGCGGCAGTACTTC
cdr3_aa: CASSFERRRQYF

clone_size: NA
j_call: TRBJ1-4
v_call: TRBV6-1
d_call: NA
cdr3_nt: TGTGCCAGCACTCATCGGGGGGGGCTAACTAATGAAAAACTGTTTTTT
cdr3_aa: CASTHRGGLTNEKLFF

clone_size: NA
j_call: TRBJ2-7
v_call: TRBV5-1
d_call: TRBD2
cdr3_nt: TGCGCCAGCAGCTTAAGCTCCCAGCGGACTAGCGGGGCAGTTCCCTACGAGCAGTACTTC
cdr3_aa: CASSLSSQRTSGAVPYEQYF

clone_size: many
j_call: TRBJ2-1
v_call: TRBV2
d_call: TRBD2
cdr3_nt: TGTGCCAGCAGTGAAGGACTAGCGGGAGCGGGCTACAATGAGCAGTTCTTC
cdr3_aa: CASSEGLAGAGYNEQFF

clone_size: NA
j_call: TRBJ2-1
v_call: TRBV6-5
d_call: NA
cdr3_nt: TGTGCCAGCAGGCCGACTAGGAGGAATGAGCAGTTCTTC
cdr3_aa: CASRPTRRNEQFF

clone_size: NA
j_call: TRBJ2-7
v_call: TRBV6-6
d_call: NA
cdr3_nt: TGTGCCAGCACCAGTCAGGGCTACGAGCAGTACTTC
cdr3_aa: CASTSQGYEQYF

clone_size: few
j_call: TRBJ2-5
v_call: TRBV29-1
d_call: TRBD1
cdr3_nt: TGCAGCGTCGGGTCCCAGAGCCCGGGACAGGGTCGAGAGACCCAGTACTTC
cdr3_aa: CSVGSQSPGQGRETQYF

clone_size: few
j_call: TRBJ1-4
v_call: TRBV4-3
d_call: NA
cdr3_nt: TGCGCCAGCAGCCAAGACGCGTATGGCTCTGCAGGATTT
cdr3_aa: CASSQDAYGSAGF

clone_size: NA
j_call: TRBJ2-2
v_call: TRBV11-2
d_call: TRBD2
cdr3_nt: TGTGCCAGCAGCTTAGTAGCGGGGGCCCACACCGGGGAGCTGTTTTTT
cdr3_aa: CASSLVAGAHTGELFF

clone_size: few
j_call: TRBJ2-4
v_call: TRBV5-8
d_call: NA
cdr3_nt: TGTGCCAGCAGCTTAAATTTCGGGGGAGCGGCCAAAAACATTCAGTACTTC
cdr3_aa: CASSLNFGGAAKNIQYF

clone_size: NA
j_call: TRBJ1-2
v_call: TRBV20-1
d_call: TRBD1
cdr3_nt: TGCAGTGCACTGACAGGGACGGGTGGCTACACCTTC
cdr3_aa: CSALTGTGGYTF

clone_size: few
j_call: TRBJ2-4
v_call: TRBV7-9
d_call: NA
cdr3_nt: TGTGCCAGCAGCTTGATGACAGGCCTAGCCAAAAACATTCAGTACTTC
cdr3_aa: CASSLMTGLAKNIQYF

clone_size: few
j_call: TRBJ2-3
v_call: TRBV20-1
d_call: TRBD2
cdr3_nt: TGCAGTGCTAGGACTAGCGGGAGATCAGATACGCAGTATTTT
cdr3_aa: CSARTSGRSDTQYF

clone_size: few
j_call: TRBJ1-2
v_call: TRBV5-1
d_call: NA
cdr3_nt: TGCGCCAGCAGCTTGGCCCCTCGGACTAACTATGGCTACACCTTC
cdr3_aa: CASSLAPRTNYGYTF

clone_size: many
j_call: TRBJ2-1
v_call: TRBV5-1
d_call: NA
cdr3_nt: TGCGCCAGCAGTCCATCAGGGGCGATTAACAATGAGCAGTTCTTC
cdr3_aa: CASSPSGAINNEQFF

clone_size: once
j_call: TRBJ2-5
v_call: TRBV5-4
d_call: TRBD2
cdr3_nt: TGTGCCAGCAGAGCGCTAGCGGGAGATGGAGAGACCCAGTACTTC
cdr3_aa: CASRALAGDGETQYF

clone_size: few
j_call: TRBJ2-1
v_call: TRBV10-3
d_call: NA
cdr3_nt: TGTGCCATCAGTGCCCGGACAAGCGAGCAGTTCTTC
cdr3_aa: CAISARTSEQFF

clone_size: few
j_call: TRBJ2-2
v_call: TRBV20-1
d_call: TRBD2
cdr3_nt: TGCAGTGCTAGAGATCGGGCTAGCGGTATATTAACCGGGGAGCTGTTTTTT
cdr3_aa: CSARDRASGILTGELFF

clone_size: few
j_call: TRBJ2-6
v_call: TRBV20-1
d_call: NA
cdr3_nt: TGCAGTGCTACTACAGGCTCTGGGGCCAACGTCCTGACTTTC
cdr3_aa: CSATTGSGANVLTF

clone_size: NA
j_call: TRBJ1-5
v_call: TRBV30
d_call: NA
cdr3_nt: TGTGCCTGGAGTAATGGACCGAATCAGCCCCAGCATTTT
cdr3_aa: CAWSNGPNQPQHF

clone_size: NA
j_call: TRBJ2-5
v_call: TRBV6-6
d_call: NA
cdr3_nt: TGTGCCAGCAGAGTCGTAGAGACCCAGTACTTC
cdr3_aa: CASRVVETQYF

clone_size: many
j_call: TRBJ2-2
v_call: TRBV28
d_call: NA
cdr3_nt: TGTGCCAGCAGTTTTAGGGTGGGGCGGGACAAGTCGAACACCGGGGAGCTGTTTTTT
cdr3_aa: CASSFRVGRDKSNTGELFF

clone_size: NA
j_call: TRBJ2-7
v_call: TRBV18
d_call: NA
cdr3_nt: TGTGCCAGCTCCCAACGCGACTACGAGCAGTACTTC
cdr3_aa: CASSQRDYEQYF

clone_size: few
j_call: TRBJ2-7
v_call: TRBV5-1
d_call: NA
cdr3_nt: TGCGCCAGCAGCTTGGGATCAATCTCCTACGAGCAGTACTTC
cdr3_aa: CASSLGSISYEQYF

clone_size: few
j_call: TRBJ2-1
v_call: TRBV29-1
d_call: NA
cdr3_nt: TGCAGCGTTGAAAGCGCGGGCAGGCCAGTTTACAATGAGCAGTTCTTC
cdr3_aa: CSVESAGRPVYNEQFF

clone_size: few
j_call: TRBJ2-2
v_call: TRBV3-1
d_call: NA
cdr3_nt: TGTGCCAGCAGCCAAGTCGGCGGGACTTACACCGGGGAGCTGTTTTTT
cdr3_aa: CASSQVGGTYTGELFF

clone_size: NA
j_call: TRBJ2-1
v_call: TRBV29-1
d_call: NA
cdr3_nt: TGCAGCGTTGGTCTTTCGACGGAGACGGATGAGCAGTTCTTC
cdr3_aa: CSVGLSTETDEQFF

clone_size: few
j_call: TRBJ1-5
v_call: TRBV4-2
d_call: NA
cdr3_nt: TGTGCCAGCAGCCAAGATTGGGGCCCAAATCAGCCCCAGCATTTT
cdr3_aa: CASSQDWGPNQPQHF